The entry below gives a single T cell receptor (beta chain) sequence along with its context. The data stem from a study of identical twins. Trimming removed 3 bases from V and 2 bases from J, with 14 bases in between. In germline, CDR1 is LNHNV, CDR2 YYDKDF (reference sequence). The CDR3 sequence is 15 residues long. MiXCR, applied by TCRdb to the 5' RACE reads, yields one record per CDR3 protein. This sample has approximately 500,000 distinct CDR3 sequences, with over 12% found just once. The same data also contributed to another study, on yellow fever vaccine responses in identical twins.

The sequence derives from a woman between 18 and 30 years old in good health. V usage is TRBV15 and J usage is TRBJ2-7, with D possibly TRBD2 on 5 matching bases. The sequenced sample was CD4+ T cells sorted from blood. Here the CDR3 DNA reads TGTGCCACCAGCAGTGCGAGCGGAACCGCCTACGAGCAGTACTTC. It specifies CATSSASGTAYEQYF.